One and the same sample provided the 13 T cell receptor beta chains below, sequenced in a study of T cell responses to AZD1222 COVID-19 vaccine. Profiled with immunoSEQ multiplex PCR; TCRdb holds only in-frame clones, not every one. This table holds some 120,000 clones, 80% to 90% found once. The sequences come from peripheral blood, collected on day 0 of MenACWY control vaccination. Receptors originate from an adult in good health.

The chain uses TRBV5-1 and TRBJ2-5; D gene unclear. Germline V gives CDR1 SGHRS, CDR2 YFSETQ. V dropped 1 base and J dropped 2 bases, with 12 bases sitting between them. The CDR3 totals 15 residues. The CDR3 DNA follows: TGCGCCAGCAGCTTGTTTGTTGACGGACAAGAGACCCAGTACTTC. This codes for CASSLFVDGQETQYF. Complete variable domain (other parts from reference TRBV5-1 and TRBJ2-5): KAGVTQTPRYLIKTRGQQVTLSCSPISGHRSVSWYQQTPGQGLQFLFEYFSETQRNKGNFPGRFSGRQFSNSRSEMNVSTLELGDSALYLCASSLFVDGQETQYFGPGTRLLVL.

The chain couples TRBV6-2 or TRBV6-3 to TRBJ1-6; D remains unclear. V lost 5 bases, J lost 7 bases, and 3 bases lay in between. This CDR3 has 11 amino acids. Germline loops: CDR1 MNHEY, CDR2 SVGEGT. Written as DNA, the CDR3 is TGTGCCAGCAGTAGGAATTCACCCCTCCACTTT. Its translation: CASSRNSPLHF.

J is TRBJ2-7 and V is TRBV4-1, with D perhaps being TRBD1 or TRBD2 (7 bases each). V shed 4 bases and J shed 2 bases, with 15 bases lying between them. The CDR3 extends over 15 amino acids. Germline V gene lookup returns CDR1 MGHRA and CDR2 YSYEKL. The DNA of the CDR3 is TGCGCCAGCAGCCGGGGGCAGGGGGGGACCTACGAGCAGTACTTC. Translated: CASSRGQGGTYEQYF.

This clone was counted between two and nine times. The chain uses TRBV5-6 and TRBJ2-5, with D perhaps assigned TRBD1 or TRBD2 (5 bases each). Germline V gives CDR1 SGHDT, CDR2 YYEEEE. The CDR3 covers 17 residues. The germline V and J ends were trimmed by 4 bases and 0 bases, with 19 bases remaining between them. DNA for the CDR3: TGTGCCAGCAGCCAGACCCTCGGGACGGAGTACCAAGAGACCCAGTACTTC. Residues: CASSQTLGTEYQETQYF.

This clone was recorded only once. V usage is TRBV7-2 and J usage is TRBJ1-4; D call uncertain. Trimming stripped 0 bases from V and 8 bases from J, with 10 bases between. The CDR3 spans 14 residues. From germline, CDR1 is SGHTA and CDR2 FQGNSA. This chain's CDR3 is CASSLAGVGEKLFF. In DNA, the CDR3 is TGTGCCAGCAGCTTAGCCGGGGTAGGGGAAAAACTGTTTTTT.

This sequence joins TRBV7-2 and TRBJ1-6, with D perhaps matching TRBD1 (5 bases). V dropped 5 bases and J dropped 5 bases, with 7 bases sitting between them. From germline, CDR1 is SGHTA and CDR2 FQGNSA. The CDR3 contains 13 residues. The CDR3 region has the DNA TGTGCCAGCAGCGGGGGGAATAATTCACCCCTCCACTTT. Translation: CASSGGNNSPLHF.

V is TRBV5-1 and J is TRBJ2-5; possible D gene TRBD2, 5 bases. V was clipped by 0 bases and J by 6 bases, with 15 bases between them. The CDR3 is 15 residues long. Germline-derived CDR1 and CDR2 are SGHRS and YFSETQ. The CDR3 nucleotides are TGCGCCAGCAGCTTGGAATACTCGGGGATAAAGACCCAGTACTTC. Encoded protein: CASSLEYSGIKTQYF.

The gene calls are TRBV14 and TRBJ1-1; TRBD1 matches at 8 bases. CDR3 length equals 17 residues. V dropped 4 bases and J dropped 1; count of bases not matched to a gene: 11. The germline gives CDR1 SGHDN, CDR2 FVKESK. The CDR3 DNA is TGTGCCAGCAGCCGGAGAAGGACAGGGCGGGGGAACACTGAAGCTTTCTTT. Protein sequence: CASSRRRTGRGNTEAFF. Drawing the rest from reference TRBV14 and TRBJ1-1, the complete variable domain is EAGVTQFPSHSVIEKGQTVTLRCDPISGHDNLYWYRRVMGKEIKFLLHFVKESKQDESGMPNNRFLAERTGGTYSTLKVQPAELEDSGVYFCASSRRRTGRGNTEAFFGQGTRLTVV.

The CDR3 protein is CASSPDRVRGEQYF. CDR3 nucleotides: TGTGCCAGCAGCCCGGACCGGGTGAGGGGCGAGCAGTACTTC. V is TRBV14 and J is TRBJ2-7; D tentatively fits TRBD1 or TRBD2 (5 bases each). V was trimmed by 4 bases and J by 6 bases, leaving 16 bases between them. The CDR3 length is 14 residues. Germline CDR1 reads SGHDN; CDR2 reads FVKESK. The variable domain in full, with the rest retrieved from reference TRBV14 and TRBJ2-7, is EAGVTQFPSHSVIEKGQTVTLRCDPISGHDNLYWYRRVMGKEIKFLLHFVKESKQDESGMPNNRFLAERTGGTYSTLKVQPAELEDSGVYFCASSPDRVRGEQYFGPGTRLTVT.

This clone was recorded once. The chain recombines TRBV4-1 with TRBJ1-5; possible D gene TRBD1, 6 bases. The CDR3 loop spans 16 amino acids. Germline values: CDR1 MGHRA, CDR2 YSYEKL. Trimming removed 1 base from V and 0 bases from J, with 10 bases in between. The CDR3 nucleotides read TGCGCCAGCAGCCAAGTCGTGGACAGTAGCAATCAGCCCCAGCATTTT. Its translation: CASSQVVDSSNQPQHF.

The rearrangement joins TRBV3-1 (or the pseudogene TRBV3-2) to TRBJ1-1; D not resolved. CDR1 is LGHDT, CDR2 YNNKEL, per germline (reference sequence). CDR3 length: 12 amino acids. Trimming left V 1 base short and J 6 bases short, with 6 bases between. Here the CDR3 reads CASSQVRAEAFF. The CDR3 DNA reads TGTGCCAGCAGCCAAGTTCGGGCTGAAGCTTTCTTT.

The CDR3 bases are TGTGCCAGCAGCTGGAGGGGGACTAGTGGGACCAACACCGGGGAGCTGTTTTTT. This sequence encodes CASSWRGTSGTNTGELFF. The genes are TRBV7-6 and TRBJ2-2; 8 bases agree with TRBD2. CDR3 length: 18 residues. Germline V CDR1 and CDR2: SGHVS, FNYEAQ. The ends lost 4 bases at V and 2 bases at J; junction bases unmatched: 12.

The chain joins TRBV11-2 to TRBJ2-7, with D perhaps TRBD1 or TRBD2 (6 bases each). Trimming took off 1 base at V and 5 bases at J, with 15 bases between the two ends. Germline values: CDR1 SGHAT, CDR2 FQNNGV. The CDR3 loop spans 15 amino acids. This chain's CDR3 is CASSLGGAGDNEQYF. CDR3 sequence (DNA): TGTGCCAGCAGCTTAGGGGGGGCAGGAGATAACGAGCAGTACTTC.